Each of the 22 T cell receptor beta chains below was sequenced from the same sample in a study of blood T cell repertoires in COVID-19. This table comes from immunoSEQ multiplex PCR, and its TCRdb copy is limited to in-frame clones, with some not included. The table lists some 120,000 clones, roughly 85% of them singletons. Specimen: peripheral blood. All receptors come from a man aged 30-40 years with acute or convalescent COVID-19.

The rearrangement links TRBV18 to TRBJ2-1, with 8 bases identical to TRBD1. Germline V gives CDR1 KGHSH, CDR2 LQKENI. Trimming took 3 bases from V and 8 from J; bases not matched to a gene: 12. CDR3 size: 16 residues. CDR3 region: CASSPGQAISFDEQFF. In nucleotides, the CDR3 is TGTGCCAGCTCACCGGGACAGGCCATTTCATTCGATGAGCAGTTCTTC.

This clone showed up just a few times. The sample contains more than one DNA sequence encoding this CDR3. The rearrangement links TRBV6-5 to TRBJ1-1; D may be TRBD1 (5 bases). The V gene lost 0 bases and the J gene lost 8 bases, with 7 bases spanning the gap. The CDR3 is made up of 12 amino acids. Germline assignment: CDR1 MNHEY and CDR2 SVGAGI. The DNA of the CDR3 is TGTGCCAGCAGTTACTCTGGGGGGGAAGCTTTCTTT. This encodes CASSYSGGEAFF.

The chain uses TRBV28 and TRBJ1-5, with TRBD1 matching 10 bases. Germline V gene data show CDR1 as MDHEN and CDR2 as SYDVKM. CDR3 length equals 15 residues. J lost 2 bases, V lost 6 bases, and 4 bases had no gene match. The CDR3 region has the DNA TGTGCCAGCAGACGACAGGGGGCCCGCAATCAGCCCCAGCATTTT. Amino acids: CASRRQGARNQPQHF.

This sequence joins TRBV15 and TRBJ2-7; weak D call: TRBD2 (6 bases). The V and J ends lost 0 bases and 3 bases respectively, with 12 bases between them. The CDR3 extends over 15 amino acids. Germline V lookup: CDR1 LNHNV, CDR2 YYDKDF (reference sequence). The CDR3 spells CATSREEGTHYEQYF. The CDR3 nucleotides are TGTGCCACCAGCAGAGAAGAAGGGACTCACTACGAGCAGTACTTC. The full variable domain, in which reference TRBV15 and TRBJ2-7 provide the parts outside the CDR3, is DAMVIQNPRYQVTQFGKPVTLSCSQTLNHNVMYWYQQKSSQAPKLLFHYYDKDFNNEADTPDNFQSRRPNTSFCFLDIRSPGLGDTAMYLCATSREEGTHYEQYFGPGTRLTVT.

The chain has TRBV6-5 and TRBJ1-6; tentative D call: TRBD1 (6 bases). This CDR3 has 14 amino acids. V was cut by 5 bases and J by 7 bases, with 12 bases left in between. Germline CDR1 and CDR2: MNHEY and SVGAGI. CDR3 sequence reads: CASSRDTTNSPLHF. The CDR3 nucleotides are TGTGCCAGCAGTCGGGACACTACAAATTCACCCCTCCACTTT.

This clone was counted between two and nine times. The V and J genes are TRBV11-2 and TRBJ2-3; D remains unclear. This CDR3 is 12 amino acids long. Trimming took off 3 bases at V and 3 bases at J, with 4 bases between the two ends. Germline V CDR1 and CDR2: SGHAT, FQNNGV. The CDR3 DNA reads TGTGCCAGCAGCTTTGAGACAGATACGCAGTATTTT. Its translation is CASSFETDTQYF.

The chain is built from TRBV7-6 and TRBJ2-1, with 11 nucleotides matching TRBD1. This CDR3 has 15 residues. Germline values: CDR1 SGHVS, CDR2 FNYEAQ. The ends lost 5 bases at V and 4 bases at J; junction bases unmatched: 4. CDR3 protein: CASSAGTGGYNEQFF. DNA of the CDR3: TGTGCCAGCAGCGCCGGGACAGGGGGATACAATGAGCAGTTCTTC.

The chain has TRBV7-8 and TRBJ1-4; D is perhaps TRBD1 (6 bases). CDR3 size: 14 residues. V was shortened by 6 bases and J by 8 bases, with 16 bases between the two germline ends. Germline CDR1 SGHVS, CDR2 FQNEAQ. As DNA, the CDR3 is TGTGCCAGCAGTACCACAGGGCGTGACGAAAAACTGTTTTTT. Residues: CASSTTGRDEKLFF.

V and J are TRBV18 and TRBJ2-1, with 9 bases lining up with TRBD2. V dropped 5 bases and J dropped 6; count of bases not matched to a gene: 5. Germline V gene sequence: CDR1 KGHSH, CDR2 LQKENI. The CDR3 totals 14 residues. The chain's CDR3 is CASSIGLAPNEQFF. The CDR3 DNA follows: TGTGCCAGCTCAATTGGACTAGCGCCCAATGAGCAGTTCTTC.

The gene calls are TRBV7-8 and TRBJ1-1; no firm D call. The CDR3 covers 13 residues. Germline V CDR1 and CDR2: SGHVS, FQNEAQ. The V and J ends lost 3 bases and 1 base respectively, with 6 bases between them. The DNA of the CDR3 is TGTGCCAGCAGCTTTGGGCCGAACACTGAAGCTTTCTTT. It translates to CASSFGPNTEAFF.

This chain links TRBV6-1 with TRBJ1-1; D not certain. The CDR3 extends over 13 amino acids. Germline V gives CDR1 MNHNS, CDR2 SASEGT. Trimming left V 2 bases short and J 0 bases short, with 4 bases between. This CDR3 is CASSESVNTEAFF. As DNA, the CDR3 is TGTGCCAGCAGTGAATCCGTGAACACTGAAGCTTTCTTT.

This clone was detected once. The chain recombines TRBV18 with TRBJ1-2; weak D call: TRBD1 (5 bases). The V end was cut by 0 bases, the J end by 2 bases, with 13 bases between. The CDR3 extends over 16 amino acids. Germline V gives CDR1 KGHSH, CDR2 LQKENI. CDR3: CASSPPVDTLNYGYTF. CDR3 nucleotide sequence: TGTGCCAGCTCACCACCGGTGGACACCCTAAACTATGGCTACACCTTC.

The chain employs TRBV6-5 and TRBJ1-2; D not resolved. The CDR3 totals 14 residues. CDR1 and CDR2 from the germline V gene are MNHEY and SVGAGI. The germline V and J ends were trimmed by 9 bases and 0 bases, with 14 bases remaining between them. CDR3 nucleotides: TGTGCCAGTAAACAGAACCCAACTAACTATGGCTACACCTTC. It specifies CASKQNPTNYGYTF.

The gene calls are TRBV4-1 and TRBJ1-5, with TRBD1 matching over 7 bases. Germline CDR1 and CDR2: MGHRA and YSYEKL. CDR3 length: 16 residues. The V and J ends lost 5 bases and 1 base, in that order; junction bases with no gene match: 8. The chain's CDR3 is CASSYTGTASNQPQHF. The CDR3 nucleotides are TGCGCCAGCAGCTATACCGGGACAGCGAGCAATCAGCCCCAGCATTTT.

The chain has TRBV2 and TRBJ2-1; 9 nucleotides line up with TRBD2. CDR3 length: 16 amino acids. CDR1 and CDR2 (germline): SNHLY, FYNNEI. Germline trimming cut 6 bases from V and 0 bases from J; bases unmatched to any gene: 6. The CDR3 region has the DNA TGTGCCAGCAGCGAAAGCGGGGGGCGCTCCTACAATGAGCAGTTCTTC. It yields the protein CASSESGGRSYNEQFF.

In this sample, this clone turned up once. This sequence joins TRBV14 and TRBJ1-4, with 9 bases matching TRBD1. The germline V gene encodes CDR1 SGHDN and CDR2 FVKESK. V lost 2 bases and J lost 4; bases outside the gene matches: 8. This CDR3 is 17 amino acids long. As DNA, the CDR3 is TGTGCCAGCAGCCAACTCCCCCGGGACAGGGATAATGAAAAACTGTTTTTT. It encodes CASSQLPRDRDNEKLFF.

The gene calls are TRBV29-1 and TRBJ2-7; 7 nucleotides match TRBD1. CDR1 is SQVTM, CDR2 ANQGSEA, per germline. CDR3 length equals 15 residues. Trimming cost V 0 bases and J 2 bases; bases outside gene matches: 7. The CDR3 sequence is CSVEDGTANTYEQYF. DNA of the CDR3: TGCAGCGTTGAAGACGGGACAGCTAATACCTACGAGCAGTACTTC.

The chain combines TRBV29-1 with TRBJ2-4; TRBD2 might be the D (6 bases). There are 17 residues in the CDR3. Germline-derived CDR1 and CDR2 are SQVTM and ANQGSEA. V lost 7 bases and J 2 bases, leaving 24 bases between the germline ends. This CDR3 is CSALGPGLQLSKNIQYF. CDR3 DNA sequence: TGCAGCGCCCTGGGTCCGGGACTCCAGTTATCCAAAAACATTCAGTACTTC.

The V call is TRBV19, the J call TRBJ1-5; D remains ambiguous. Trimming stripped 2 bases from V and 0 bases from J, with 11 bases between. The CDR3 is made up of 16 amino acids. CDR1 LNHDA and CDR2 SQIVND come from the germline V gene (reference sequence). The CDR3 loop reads CASSIWRAGSNQPQHF. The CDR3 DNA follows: TGTGCCAGTAGTATATGGAGAGCGGGTAGCAATCAGCCCCAGCATTTT.

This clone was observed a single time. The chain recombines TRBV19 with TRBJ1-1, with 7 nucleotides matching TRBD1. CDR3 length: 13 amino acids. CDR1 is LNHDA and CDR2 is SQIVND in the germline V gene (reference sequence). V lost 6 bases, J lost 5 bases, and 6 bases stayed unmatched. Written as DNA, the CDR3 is TGTGCCAGTAGACAGGACAGGCAAACTGAAGCTTTCTTT. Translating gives CASRQDRQTEAFF.

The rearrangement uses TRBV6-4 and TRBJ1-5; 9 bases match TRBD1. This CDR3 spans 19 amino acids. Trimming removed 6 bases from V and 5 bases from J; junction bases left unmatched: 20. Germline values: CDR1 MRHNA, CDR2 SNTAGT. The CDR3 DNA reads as TGTGCCAGCAGACCGGGACAGGGCACCGCGGAACACCCTCATCAGCCCCAGCATTTT. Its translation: CASRPGQGTAEHPHQPQHF.

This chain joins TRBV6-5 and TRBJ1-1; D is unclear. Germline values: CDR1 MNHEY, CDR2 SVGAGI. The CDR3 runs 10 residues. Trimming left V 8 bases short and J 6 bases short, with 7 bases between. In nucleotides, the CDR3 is TGTGCCAGCTATTCTGCTGAAGCTTTCTTT. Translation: CASYSAEAFF.